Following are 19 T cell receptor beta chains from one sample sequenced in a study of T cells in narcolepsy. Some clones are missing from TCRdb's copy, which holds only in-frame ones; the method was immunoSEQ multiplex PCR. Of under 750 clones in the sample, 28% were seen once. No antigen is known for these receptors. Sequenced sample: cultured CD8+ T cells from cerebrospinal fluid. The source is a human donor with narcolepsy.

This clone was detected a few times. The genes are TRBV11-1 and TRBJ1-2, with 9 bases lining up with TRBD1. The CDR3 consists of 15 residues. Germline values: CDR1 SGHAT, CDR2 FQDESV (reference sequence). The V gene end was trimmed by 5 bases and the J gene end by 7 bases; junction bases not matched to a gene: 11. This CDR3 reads CASSASGQGTFGYTF. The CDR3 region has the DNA TGTGCCAGCAGCGCCTCGGGACAGGGTACCTTTGGCTACACCTTC.

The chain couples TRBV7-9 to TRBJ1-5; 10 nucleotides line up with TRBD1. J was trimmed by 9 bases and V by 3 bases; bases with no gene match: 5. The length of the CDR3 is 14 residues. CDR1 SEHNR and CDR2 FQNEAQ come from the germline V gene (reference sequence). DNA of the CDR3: TGTGCCAGCAGCTTTGGGACAGGGGTACCGCCCCAGCATTTT. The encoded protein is CASSFGTGVPPQHF. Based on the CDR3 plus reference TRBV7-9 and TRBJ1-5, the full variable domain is DTGVSQNPRHKITKRGQNVTFRCDPISEHNRLYWYRQTLGQGPEFLTYFQNEAQLEKSRLLSDRFSAERPKGSFSTLEIQRTEQGDSAMYLCASSFGTGVPPQHFGDGTRLSIL.

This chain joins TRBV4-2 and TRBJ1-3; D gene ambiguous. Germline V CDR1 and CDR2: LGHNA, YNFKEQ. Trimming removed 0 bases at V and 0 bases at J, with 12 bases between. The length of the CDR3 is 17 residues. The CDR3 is CASSQEFRSSSGNTIYF. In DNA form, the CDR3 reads TGTGCCAGCAGCCAAGAGTTTCGATCGAGCTCTGGAAACACCATATATTTT.

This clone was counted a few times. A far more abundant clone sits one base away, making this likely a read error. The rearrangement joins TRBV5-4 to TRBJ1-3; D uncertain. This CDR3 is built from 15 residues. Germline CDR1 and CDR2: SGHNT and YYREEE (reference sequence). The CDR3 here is CSSSLAPGVGNTIYF. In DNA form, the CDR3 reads TGTTCCAGCAGCTTAGCCCCCGGGGTTGGAAACACCATATATTTT.

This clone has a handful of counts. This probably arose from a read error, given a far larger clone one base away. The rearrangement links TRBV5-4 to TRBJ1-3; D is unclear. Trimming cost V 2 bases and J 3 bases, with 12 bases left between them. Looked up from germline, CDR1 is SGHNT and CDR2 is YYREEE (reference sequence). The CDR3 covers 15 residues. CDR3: CASSLAAGVGNTIYF. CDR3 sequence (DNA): TGTGCCAGCAGCTTAGCCGCCGGGGTTGGAAACACCATATATTTT.

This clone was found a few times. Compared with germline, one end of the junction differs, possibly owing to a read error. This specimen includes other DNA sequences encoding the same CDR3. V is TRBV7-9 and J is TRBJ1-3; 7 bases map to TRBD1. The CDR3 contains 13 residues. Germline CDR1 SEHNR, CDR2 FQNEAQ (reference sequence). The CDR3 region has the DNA TGCGCCAGCAGCCTAGGGGGCCCGAACACCATATATTTT. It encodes CASSLGGPNTIYF.

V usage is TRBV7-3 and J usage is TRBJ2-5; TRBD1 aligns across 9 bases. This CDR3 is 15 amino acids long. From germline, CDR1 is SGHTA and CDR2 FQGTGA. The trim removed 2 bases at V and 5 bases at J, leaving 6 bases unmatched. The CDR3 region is CASSLEAGTGETQYF. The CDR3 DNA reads TGTGCCAGCAGCTTAGAGGCTGGGACAGGGGAGACCCAGTACTTC. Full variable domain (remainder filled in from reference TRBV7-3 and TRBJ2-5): GAGVSQTPSNKVTEKGKYVELRCDPISGHTALYWYRQSLGQGPEFLIYFQGTGAADDSGLPNDRFFAVRPEGSVSTLKIQRTERGDSAVYLCASSLEAGTGETQYFGPGTRLLVL.

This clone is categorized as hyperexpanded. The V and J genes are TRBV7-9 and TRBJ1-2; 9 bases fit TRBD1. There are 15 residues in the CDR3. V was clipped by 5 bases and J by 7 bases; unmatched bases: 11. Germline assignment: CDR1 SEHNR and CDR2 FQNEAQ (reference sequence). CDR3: CASSASGQGTFGYTF. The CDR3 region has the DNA TGTGCCAGCAGCGCCTCGGGACAGGGTACCTTTGGCTACACCTTC.

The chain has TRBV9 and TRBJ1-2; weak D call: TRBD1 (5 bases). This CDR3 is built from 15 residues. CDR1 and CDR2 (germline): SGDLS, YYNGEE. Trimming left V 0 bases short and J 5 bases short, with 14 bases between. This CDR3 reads CASSVGGAGGYGYTF. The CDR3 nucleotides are TGTGCCAGCAGCGTAGGGGGAGCCGGGGGATATGGCTACACCTTC.

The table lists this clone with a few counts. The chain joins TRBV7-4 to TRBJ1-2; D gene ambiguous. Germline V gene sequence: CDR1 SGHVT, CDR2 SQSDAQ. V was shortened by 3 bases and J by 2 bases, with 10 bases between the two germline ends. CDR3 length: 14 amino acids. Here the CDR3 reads CASSLSDVNYGYTF. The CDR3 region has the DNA TGTGCCAGCAGCTTGTCGGATGTCAACTATGGCTACACCTTC. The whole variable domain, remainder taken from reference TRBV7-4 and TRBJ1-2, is GAGVSQSPRYKVAKRGRDVALRCDSISGHVTLYWYRQTLGQGSEVLTYSQSDAQRDKSGRPSGRFSAERPERSVSTLKIQRTEQGDSAVYLCASSLSDVNYGYTFGSGTRLTVV.

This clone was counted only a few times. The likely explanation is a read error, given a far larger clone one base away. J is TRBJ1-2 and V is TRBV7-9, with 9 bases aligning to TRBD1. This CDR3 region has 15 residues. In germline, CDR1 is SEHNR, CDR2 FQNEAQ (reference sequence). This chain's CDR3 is CGSSASGQGTFGYTF. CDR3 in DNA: TGTGGCAGCAGCGCCTCGGGACAGGGTACCTTTGGCTACACCTTC.

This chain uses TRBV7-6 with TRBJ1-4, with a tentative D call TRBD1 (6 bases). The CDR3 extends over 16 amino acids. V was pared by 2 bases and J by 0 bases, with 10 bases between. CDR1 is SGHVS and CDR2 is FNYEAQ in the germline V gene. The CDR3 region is CASSLRGGSTNEKLFF. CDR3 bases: TGTGCCAGCAGCTTACGCGGGGGCTCAACTAATGAAAAACTGTTTTTT. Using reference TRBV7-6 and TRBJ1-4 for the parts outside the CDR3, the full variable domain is GAGVSQSPRYKVTKRGQDVALRCDPISGHVSLYWYRQALGQGPEFLTYFNYEAQQDKSGLPNDRFSAERPEGSISTLTIQRTEQRDSAMYRCASSLRGGSTNEKLFFGSGTQLSVL.

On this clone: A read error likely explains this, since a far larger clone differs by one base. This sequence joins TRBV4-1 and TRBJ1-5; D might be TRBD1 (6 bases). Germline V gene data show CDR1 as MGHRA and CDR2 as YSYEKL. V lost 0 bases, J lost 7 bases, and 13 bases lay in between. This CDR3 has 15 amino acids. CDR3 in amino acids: CASSQDRGGGQPQHF. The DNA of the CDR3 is TGCGCCAGCAGCCAAGATCGTGGGGGCGGGCAGCCCCAGCATTTT.

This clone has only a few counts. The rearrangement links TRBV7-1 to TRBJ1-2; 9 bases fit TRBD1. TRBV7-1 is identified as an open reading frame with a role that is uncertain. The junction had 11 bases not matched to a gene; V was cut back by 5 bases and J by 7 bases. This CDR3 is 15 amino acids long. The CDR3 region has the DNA TGTGCCAGCAGCGCCTCGGGACAGGGTACCTTTGGCTACACCTTC. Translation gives CASSASGQGTFGYTF.

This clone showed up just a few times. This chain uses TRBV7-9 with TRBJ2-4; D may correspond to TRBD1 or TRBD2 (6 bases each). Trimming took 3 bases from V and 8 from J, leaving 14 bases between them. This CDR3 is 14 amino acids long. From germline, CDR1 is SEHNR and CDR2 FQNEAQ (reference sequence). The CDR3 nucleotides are TGTGCCAGCAGCTTCCAGGGGCGCGGGGACATTCAGTACTTC. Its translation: CASSFQGRGDIQYF. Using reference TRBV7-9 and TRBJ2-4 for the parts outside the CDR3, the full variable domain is DTGVSQNPRHKITKRGQNVTFRCDPISEHNRLYWYRQTLGQGPEFLTYFQNEAQLEKSRLLSDRFSAERPKGSFSTLEIQRTEQGDSAMYLCASSFQGRGDIQYFGAGTRLSVL.

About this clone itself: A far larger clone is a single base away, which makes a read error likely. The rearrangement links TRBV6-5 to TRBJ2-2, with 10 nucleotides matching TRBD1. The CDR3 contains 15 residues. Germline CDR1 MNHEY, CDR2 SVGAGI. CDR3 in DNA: TGTGCCAGCAGTTACCTGACAGGGGGCACCGGGGAGCTGGTTTTT. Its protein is CASSYLTGGTGELVF.

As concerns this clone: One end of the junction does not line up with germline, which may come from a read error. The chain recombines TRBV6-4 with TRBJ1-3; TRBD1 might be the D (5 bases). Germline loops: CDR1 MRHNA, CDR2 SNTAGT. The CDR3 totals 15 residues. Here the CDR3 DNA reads TGTGCCAGCAGTTCATCGACAGAGCTCTGGAAACACCATATATTT. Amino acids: CASSSSTELWKHHIF.

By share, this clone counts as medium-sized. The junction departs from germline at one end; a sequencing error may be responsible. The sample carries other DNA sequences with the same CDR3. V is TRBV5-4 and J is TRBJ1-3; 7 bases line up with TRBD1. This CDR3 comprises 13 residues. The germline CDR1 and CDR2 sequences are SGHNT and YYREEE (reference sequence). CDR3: CASSLGGPNTIYF. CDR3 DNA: TGCGCCAGCAGCCTAGGGGGCCCGAACACCATATATTTT.

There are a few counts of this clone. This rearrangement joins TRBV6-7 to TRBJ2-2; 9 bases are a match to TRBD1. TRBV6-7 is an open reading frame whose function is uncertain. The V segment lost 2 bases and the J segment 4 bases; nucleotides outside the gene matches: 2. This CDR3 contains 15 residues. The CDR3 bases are TGTGCCAGCAGTTACCTGACAGGGGGCACCGGGGAGCTGTTTTTT. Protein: CASSYLTGGTGELFF.